This T cell receptor beta chain is from a study of T cells in Graves' hyperthyroidism and ophthalmopathy. Diagnostic decisions used clinical symptoms, serum thyroxine and TRAb, thyroid ultrasound and orbital computed tomography. Amplified regions were TCR beta CDR3 sequences from RNA transcripts. First-round RT-PCR of the TCR CDR3 relied on the HTBI primer set. A single record per CDR3 protein comes from TCRdb applying MiXCR to the multiplex PCR reads. In the table there are approximately 360,000 distinct CDR3 sequences, around 16% of which are singletons. This clonotype was found many times. Sequenced material: blood. This TCR came from a woman younger than 35 with Graves' hyperthyroidism that later progressed to Graves' ophthalmopathy.

The CDR3 region is CSVASRLNEKLFF. In nucleotides, the CDR3 is TGCAGCGTTGCCTCCCGGCTCAATGAAAAACTGTTTTTT. The chain is built from TRBV29-1 and TRBJ1-4; D not certain. CDR3 length: 13 residues. V dropped 4 bases and J dropped 5 bases, with 11 bases sitting between them. Germline CDR1 is SQVTM and CDR2 is ANQGSEA. The whole variable domain, filled in from reference TRBV29-1 and TRBJ1-4, reads SAVISQKPSRDICQRGTSLTIQCQVDSQVTMMFWYRQQPGQSLTLIATANQGSEATYESGFVIDKFPISRPNLTFSTLTVSNMSPEDSSIYLCSVASRLNEKLFFGSGTQLSVL.